The 18 T cell receptor beta chains below were found in one sample sequenced in a study of CD8+ T cells in alopecia areata. RNA was extracted and reverse transcribed into cDNA as the sequencing template. Profiling relied on immunoSEQ multiplex PCR, and the TCRdb table lists in-frame clones only, not all of them. The table lists more than 95,000 clones, 55% to 65% of them singletons. Material: CD4+ T cells sorted from blood. The receptor set was obtained from a human donor in good health.

The J gene is TRBJ1-4, the V gene TRBV27, with 9 bases identical to TRBD1. Germline V gene sequence: CDR1 MNHEY, CDR2 SMNVEV (reference sequence). The length of the CDR3 is 16 residues. V lost 7 bases and J lost 3; bases outside the gene matches: 9. The CDR3 DNA reads TGTGCCAGCACTCAGGGACAGGGCGCATCTAATGAAAAACTGTTTTTT. Translation: CASTQGQGASNEKLFF.

This clone was seen only a few times. The chain is built from TRBV30 and TRBJ2-1; 7 nucleotides align to TRBD1. The CDR3 length is 15 residues. The junction had 6 bases not matched to a gene; V was cut back by 2 bases and J by 2 bases. Looked up from germline, CDR1 is GTSNPN and CDR2 is SVGIG (reference sequence). As DNA, the CDR3 is TGTGCCTGGAGTACAGCCGGGACAGCCTACAATGAGCAGTTCTTC. It encodes CAWSTAGTAYNEQFF.

In this sample, this clone turned up a few times. The chain employs TRBV5-1 and TRBJ1-1, with D unresolved. The CDR3 totals 13 residues. Germline CDR1 and CDR2: SGHRS and YFSETQ. V shed 4 bases and J shed 2 bases, with 9 bases lying between them. In DNA form, the CDR3 reads TGCGCCAGCAGCCTCGGCCTCAACACTGAAGCTTTCTTT. This codes for CASSLGLNTEAFF.

This rearrangement joins TRBV29-1 to TRBJ2-1; no clear D gene. V was cut by 5 bases and J by 4 bases, with 6 bases left in between. Germline V gene sequence: CDR1 SQVTM, CDR2 ANQGSEA. This CDR3 is built from 11 residues. CDR3 sequence (DNA): TGCAGCGTTATCATTTACAATGAGCAGTTCTTC. As protein: CSVIIYNEQFF.

V is TRBV15 and J is TRBJ1-6; 8 bases fit TRBD1. Germline V CDR1 and CDR2: LNHNV, YYDKDF (reference sequence). This CDR3 region has 16 residues. V gave up 0 bases and J gave up 9 bases; unmatched junction bases: 7. The CDR3 is CATSRDWTGSSSPLHF. CDR3 sequence (DNA): TGTGCCACCAGCAGAGATTGGACAGGGTCTAGTTCACCCCTCCACTTT.

The rearrangement joins TRBV30 to TRBJ1-2, with D tentatively TRBD1 (5 bases). V lost 2 bases, J lost 4 bases, and 14 bases lay in between. The CDR3 length is 14 residues. Germline CDR1 reads GTSNPN; CDR2 reads SVGIG (reference sequence). CDR3 DNA: TGTGCCTGGAGTCGGGACCTTCTGTCCTATGGCTACACCTTC. Amino acids: CAWSRDLLSYGYTF. Based on the CDR3 plus reference TRBV30 and TRBJ1-2, the full variable domain is SQTIHQWPATLVQPVGSPLSLECTVEGTSNPNLYWYRQAAGRGLQLLFYSVGIGQISSEVPQNLSASRPQDRQFILSSKKLLLSDSGFYLCAWSRDLLSYGYTFGSGTRLTVV.

In this sample, this clone turned up once. V usage is TRBV29-1 and J usage is TRBJ2-3; D is unresolved. The V and J ends lost 6 bases and 2 bases respectively, with 15 bases between them. Per germline, CDR1 SQVTM and CDR2 ANQGSEA. The CDR3 spans 14 residues. CDR3 nucleotides: TGCAGCGTAGCTCTAGGAGAGTTCACAGATACGCAGTATTTT. Amino acids: CSVALGEFTDTQYF.

The chain is built from TRBV6-5 and TRBJ1-5; 7 positions agree with TRBD1. The germline gives CDR1 MNHEY, CDR2 SVGAGI. CDR3 size: 13 residues. V dropped 5 bases and J dropped 4; count of bases not matched to a gene: 2. The CDR3 region has the DNA TGTGCCAGCAGTCAGACAGGGAATCAGCCCCAGCATTTT. Protein sequence: CASSQTGNQPQHF.

V and J are TRBV10-3 and TRBJ1-2, with D perhaps matching TRBD1 (5 bases). CDR1 is ENHRY, CDR2 SYGVKD, per germline. The CDR3 is made up of 17 amino acids. V was trimmed by 6 bases and J by 3 bases, leaving 23 bases between them. The CDR3 DNA follows: TGTGCCATCAGCAAGGGACGGAGCGACCCTTCCGACTATGGCTACACCTTC. It translates to CAISKGRSDPSDYGYTF.

The J gene is TRBJ1-1, the V gene TRBV6-5; D is unclear. Germline CDR1 is MNHEY and CDR2 is SVGAGI. The CDR3 loop spans 13 amino acids. The V end was cut by 8 bases, the J end by 1 base, with 11 bases between. The CDR3 sequence is CASGETSNTEAFF. In DNA form, the CDR3 reads TGTGCCAGCGGGGAGACATCGAACACTGAAGCTTTCTTT.

The chain is built from TRBV7-7 and TRBJ2-5, with D maybe TRBD2 (6 bases). The V end lost 5 bases, the J end lost 5 bases, and 12 bases lay between the germline ends. The CDR3 has 13 amino acids. Germline V gene sequence: CDR1 SSHAT, CDR2 FNYEAQ (reference sequence). CDR3 region: CASSAWGEETQYF. CDR3 nucleotide sequence: TGTGCCAGCAGCGCCTGGGGGGAGGAGACCCAGTACTTC.

The chain joins TRBV11-2 to TRBJ1-1; 7 positions agree with TRBD1. From germline, CDR1 is SGHAT and CDR2 FQNNGV. V lost 5 bases, J lost 4 bases, and 13 bases stayed unmatched. The CDR3 contains 16 residues. In DNA, the CDR3 is TGTGCCAGCAGCGACCAGACAGGGTCGTTAGGCACTGAAGCTTTCTTT. Encoded protein: CASSDQTGSLGTEAFF.

The chain couples TRBV11-2 to TRBJ2-1, with 10 bases fitting TRBD1. Trimming cost V 4 bases and J 5 bases; bases outside gene matches: 11. Germline V lookup: CDR1 SGHAT, CDR2 FQNNGV. The CDR3 sequence is 17 residues long. The CDR3 bases are TGTGCCAGCAGCTATAGGGGACAGGGGACGCATAACAATGAGCAGTTCTTC. Its translation: CASSYRGQGTHNNEQFF.

To note about this clone: Other DNA sequences in this sample translate to the same CDR3. V usage is TRBV18 and J usage is TRBJ2-5; no definite D call. Germline CDR1 reads KGHSH; CDR2 reads LQKENI. With 1 base removed from V and 5 bases from J, the gap between germline ends came to 5 bases. The CDR3 consists of 12 residues. This CDR3 reads CASSPLGETQYF. In DNA, the CDR3 is TGTGCCAGCTCACCACTCGGGGAGACCCAGTACTTC.

The rearrangement uses TRBV29-1 and TRBJ2-1; 7 nucleotides agree with TRBD1. The CDR3 covers 10 residues. J was trimmed by 13 bases and V by 6 bases; bases with no gene match: 6. Germline CDR1 is SQVTM and CDR2 is ANQGSEA. CDR3 amino acids: CSVRDSEQFF. DNA for the CDR3: TGCAGCGTACGGGACAGCGAACAGTTCTTC.

The chain recombines TRBV5-4 with TRBJ1-2; TRBD1 is a possible D gene (5 bases). This CDR3 spans 15 amino acids. V lost 3 bases, J lost 7 bases, and 19 bases lay in between. Germline loops: CDR1 SGHNT, CDR2 YYREEE (reference sequence). The CDR3 spells CASSSHWGNEAGYTF. The CDR3 nucleotides read TGTGCCAGCAGCTCCCACTGGGGGAACGAGGCTGGCTACACCTTC.

The V gene is TRBV5-1, the J gene TRBJ2-5; D is unresolved. The ends were cut back, 3 bases at V and 5 bases at J, with 11 bases in the middle. The length of the CDR3 is 13 residues. Germline V gives CDR1 SGHRS, CDR2 YFSETQ. In nucleotides, the CDR3 is TGCGCCAGCAGCTCGTCCTTGTCGGAGACCCAGTACTTC. Translating it yields CASSSSLSETQYF.

V is TRBV11-2 and J is TRBJ1-5; no clear D. Germline CDR1 reads SGHAT; CDR2 reads FQNNGV. Deletions cut 0 bases from V and 0 bases from J, with 6 bases between. There are 15 residues in the CDR3. Here the CDR3 DNA reads TGTGCCAGCAGCTTAGAGGCCGTTAGCAATCAGCCCCAGCATTTT. It encodes CASSLEAVSNQPQHF.